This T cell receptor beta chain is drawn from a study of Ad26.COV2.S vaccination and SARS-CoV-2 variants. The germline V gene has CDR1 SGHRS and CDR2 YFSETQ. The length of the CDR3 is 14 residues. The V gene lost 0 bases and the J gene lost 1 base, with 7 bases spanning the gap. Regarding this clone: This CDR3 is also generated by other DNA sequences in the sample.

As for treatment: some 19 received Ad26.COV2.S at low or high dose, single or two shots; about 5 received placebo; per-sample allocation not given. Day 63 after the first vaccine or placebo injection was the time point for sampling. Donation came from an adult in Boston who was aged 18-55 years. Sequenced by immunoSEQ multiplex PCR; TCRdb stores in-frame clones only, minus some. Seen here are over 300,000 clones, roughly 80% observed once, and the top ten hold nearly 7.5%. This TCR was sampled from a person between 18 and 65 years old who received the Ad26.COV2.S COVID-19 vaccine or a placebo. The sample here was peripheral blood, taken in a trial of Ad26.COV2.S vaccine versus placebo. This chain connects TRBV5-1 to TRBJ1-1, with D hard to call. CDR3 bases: TGCGCCAGCAGCTTGGATGGAGGGAACACTGAAGCTTTCTTT. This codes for CASSLDGGNTEAFF.